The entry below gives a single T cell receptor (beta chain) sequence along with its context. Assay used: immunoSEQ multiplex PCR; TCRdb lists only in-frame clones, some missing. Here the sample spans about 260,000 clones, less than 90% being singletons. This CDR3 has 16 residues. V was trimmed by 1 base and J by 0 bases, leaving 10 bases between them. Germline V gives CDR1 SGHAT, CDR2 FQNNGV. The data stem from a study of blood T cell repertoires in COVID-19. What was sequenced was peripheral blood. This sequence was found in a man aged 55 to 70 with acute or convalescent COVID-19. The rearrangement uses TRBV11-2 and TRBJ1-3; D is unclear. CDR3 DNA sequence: TGTGCCAGCAGCTTAGTGCGGGCGATCTCTGGAAACACCATATATTTT. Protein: CASSLVRAISGNTIYF.